Listed here are 19 T cell receptor beta chains from one sample, sequenced in a study of blood T cell repertoires in COVID-19. Measured with immunoSEQ multiplex PCR; TCRdb has only the in-frame clones, and not every one. This table has about 72,000 clones, about 89% appearing once. Sequenced material: peripheral blood. These receptors came from a woman in her fifties or sixties with acute or convalescent COVID-19.

J is TRBJ1-1 and V is TRBV19; tentatively, D is TRBD1 (6 bases). The germline CDR1 and CDR2 sequences are LNHDA and SQIVND (reference sequence). Trimming removed 5 bases at V and 1 base at J, with 14 bases between. The CDR3 contains 15 residues. The CDR3 nucleotides read TGTGCCAGTAGTGACCCCCGCAGGGGGAACACTGAAGCTTTCTTT. Translation gives CASSDPRRGNTEAFF.

The rearrangement links TRBV7-8 to TRBJ1-1, with D maybe TRBD1 (6 bases). The germline CDR1 and CDR2 sequences are SGHVS and FQNEAQ. Trimming took 0 bases from V and 0 from J, leaving 14 bases between them. CDR3 length: 17 residues. Here the CDR3 DNA reads TGTGCCAGCAGCTTAGCGCAGGGGTTCGTCATGAACACTGAAGCTTTCTTT. Its translation is CASSLAQGFVMNTEAFF.

The genes are TRBV11-2 and TRBJ2-7; 11 nucleotides align to TRBD1. The CDR3 covers 15 residues. Germline CDR1 and CDR2: SGHAT and FQNNGV. The junction had 4 bases not matched to a gene; V was cut back by 4 bases and J by 2 bases. In nucleotides, the CDR3 is TGTGCCAGCAGCTCGGACAGGGGGCCCACCTACGAGCAGTACTTC. It is translated as CASSSDRGPTYEQYF.

V usage is TRBV6-6 and J usage is TRBJ1-4; the match to TRBD1 covers 10 bases. The CDR3 has 15 residues. Trimming took 6 bases from V and 6 from J; bases not matched to a gene: 7. Germline V gene lookup returns CDR1 MNHNY and CDR2 SVGAGI (reference sequence). Written as DNA, the CDR3 is TGTGCCAGCAGGGTAACCGGGACAGGGGATGAAAAACTGTTTTTT. Translating it yields CASRVTGTGDEKLFF.

This chain joins TRBV7-8 and TRBJ2-3; possible D gene TRBD2, 6 bases. The length of the CDR3 is 15 residues. Germline V gene lookup returns CDR1 SGHVS and CDR2 FQNEAQ. Trimming removed 5 bases from V and 2 bases from J, with 14 bases in between. This CDR3 is CASSLSGLLTDTQYF. The DNA for the CDR3 is TGTGCCAGCAGCCTTTCGGGACTTCTCACAGATACGCAGTATTTT.

This sequence joins TRBV9 and TRBJ1-4; D unresolved. The CDR3 spans 15 residues. Germline V CDR1 and CDR2: SGDLS, YYNGEE. V was cut by 3 bases and J by 6 bases, with 15 bases left in between. The DNA of the CDR3 is TGTGCCAGCAGCGCCCTCCGGGGTGGGGATGAAAAACTGTTTTTT. Translation gives CASSALRGGDEKLFF.

The chain links TRBV7-6 to TRBJ2-7; 12 bases agree with TRBD1. Germline V lookup: CDR1 SGHVS, CDR2 FNYEAQ. Unmatched junction bases numbered 12, after V lost 5 bases and J lost 4 bases. This CDR3 is built from 17 residues. For the CDR3, the DNA is TGTGCCAGCAGCCTCCCCCGGGGACAGGGGGCGGCGTACGAGCAGTACTTC. Amino acid sequence: CASSLPRGQGAAYEQYF.

V gene TRBV28 combines with J gene TRBJ2-5, with D possibly TRBD2 on 5 matching bases. CDR1 and CDR2 (germline): MDHEN, SYDVKM. The length of the CDR3 is 14 residues. V was trimmed by 6 bases and J by 5 bases, leaving 16 bases between them. The CDR3 region has the DNA TGTGCCAGCAGCCTGACCACTTCGGGGGAGACCCAGTACTTC. The encoded protein is CASSLTTSGETQYF.

This chain connects TRBV9 to TRBJ2-3; TRBD2 matches 7 bases. In germline, CDR1 is SGDLS, CDR2 YYNGEE. CDR3 length equals 15 residues. V trimming: 0 bases; J trimming: 0 bases; junction bases outside the gene matches: 1. CDR3 amino acids: CASSVERGSTDTQYF. CDR3 in DNA: TGTGCCAGCAGCGTAGAGCGGGGTAGCACAGATACGCAGTATTTT.

The V and J genes are TRBV7-2 and TRBJ2-3; no reliable D call. V was trimmed by 2 bases and J by 6 bases, leaving 9 bases between them. The CDR3 spans 13 residues. The germline V gene encodes CDR1 SGHTA and CDR2 FQGNSA. The CDR3 protein is CASSLNAFDTQYF. CDR3 DNA sequence: TGTGCCAGCAGCTTAAATGCGTTTGATACGCAGTATTTT.

This chain links TRBV18 with TRBJ2-7, with 9 bases matching TRBD1. The CDR3 loop spans 13 amino acids. J was trimmed by 7 bases and V by 5 bases; bases with no gene match: 6. The germline CDR1 and CDR2 sequences are KGHSH and LQKENI. The CDR3 is CASSTGTGREQYF. CDR3 nucleotide sequence: TGTGCCAGCTCAACAGGGACAGGGCGTGAGCAGTACTTC.

The genes are TRBV19 and TRBJ2-7; TRBD1 is a possible D gene (6 bases). Per the germline V gene, CDR1 is LNHDA and CDR2 is SQIVND (reference sequence). The ends were cut back, 3 bases at V and 0 bases at J, with 12 bases in the middle. CDR3 length: 15 residues. The CDR3 region is CASSIVGASSYEQYF. The CDR3 DNA reads TGTGCCAGTAGTATTGTGGGGGCGAGCTCCTACGAGCAGTACTTC.

This chain links TRBV10-3 with TRBJ2-7, with 10 positions matching TRBD1. Germline CDR1 reads ENHRY; CDR2 reads SYGVKD. This CDR3 has 15 residues. The V segment lost 6 bases and the J segment 1 base; nucleotides outside the gene matches: 6. The CDR3: CAIRSTGGASYEQYF. CDR3 nucleotide sequence: TGTGCCATCAGATCGACAGGGGGCGCTTCCTACGAGCAGTACTTC.

The gene calls are TRBV28 and TRBJ2-7; D remains unclear. The V end was cut by 2 bases, the J end by 3 bases, with 11 bases between. The CDR3 is made up of 14 amino acids. Germline V gene lookup returns CDR1 MDHEN and CDR2 SYDVKM. CDR3 protein: CASSLPTTDYEQYF. The CDR3 DNA reads TGTGCCAGCAGTTTACCGACGACTGACTACGAGCAGTACTTC.

The gene calls are TRBV5-1 and TRBJ2-7, with D perhaps TRBD2 (7 bases). Trimming removed 1 base from V and 2 bases from J, with 13 bases in between. From germline, CDR1 is SGHRS and CDR2 YFSETQ. The CDR3 runs 15 residues. CDR3 bases: TGCGCCAGCAGCTTGAATCAGGGGACTACCTACGAGCAGTACTTC. This encodes CASSLNQGTTYEQYF.

This rearrangement joins TRBV3-1 (or the pseudogene TRBV3-2) to TRBJ2-7; 8 nucleotides agree with TRBD1. The V and J ends lost 0 bases and 7 bases, in that order; junction bases with no gene match: 8. From germline, CDR1 is LGHDT and CDR2 YNNKEL (reference sequence). There are 15 residues in the CDR3. This CDR3 is CASSQESGQAVEQYF. The CDR3 region has the DNA TGTGCCAGCAGCCAAGAATCGGGACAGGCAGTTGAGCAGTACTTC.

The chain has TRBV7-3 and TRBJ1-1; D may be TRBD1 (5 bases). Germline V CDR1 and CDR2: SGHTA, FQGTGA. The ends were cut back, 5 bases at V and 7 bases at J, with 14 bases in the middle. The CDR3 has 13 amino acids. CDR3 in amino acids: CASSPRGGREAFF. CDR3 nucleotides: TGTGCCAGCAGCCCCCGCGGGGGACGTGAAGCTTTCTTT.

The chain links TRBV15 to TRBJ2-1, with 10 nucleotides matching TRBD2. This CDR3 has 17 amino acids. CDR1 is LNHNV, CDR2 YYDKDF, per germline (reference sequence). Unmatched junction bases numbered 9, after V lost 1 base and J lost 6 bases. The CDR3 DNA follows: TGTGCCACCAGCAGAGTTGTGAGCGGGGGGGCCGGCAATGAGCAGTTCTTC. Protein: CATSRVVSGGAGNEQFF. The whole variable domain, remainder taken from reference TRBV15 and TRBJ2-1, is DAMVIQNPRYQVTQFGKPVTLSCSQTLNHNVMYWYQQKSSQAPKLLFHYYDKDFNNEADTPDNFQSRRPNTSFCFLDIRSPGLGDTAMYLCATSRVVSGGAGNEQFFGPGTRLTVL.

This clone came up once. The CDR3 is CATSRDRGGYGYTF. CDR3 coding DNA: TGTGCCACCAGCAGAGATCGGGGGGGTTATGGCTACACCTTC. This sequence joins TRBV15 and TRBJ1-2, with D tentatively TRBD1 (5 bases). CDR3 size: 14 residues. The V end was cut by 0 bases, the J end by 5 bases, with 10 bases between. Per the germline V gene, CDR1 is LNHNV and CDR2 is YYDKDF (reference sequence).